This T cell receptor beta chain was captured in a study of blood T cell repertoires in COVID-19. Study overall: The study drew acute and convalescent COVID-19 samples from the United States, Italy and Spain. T cells, B-cell-depleted T cells, or PBMCs supplied cDNA or gDNA.

CDR3 length equals 13 residues. CDR1 is LNHNV, CDR2 YYDKDF, per germline (reference sequence). V shed 0 bases and J shed 8 bases, with 10 bases lying between them. Cohorts were based on clinical histories the participants reported. Exposed enrollees had met someone with a PCR-confirmed or clinician-diagnosed COVID-19 case at some point within the 2 weeks before study entry. Clones were read by immunoSEQ multiplex PCR, and TCRdb kept only the in-frame ones, dropping some. The data contain a few hundred thousand clones, roughly 80% of them singletons. The receptor was derived from a man in his forties who had been exposed to COVID-19. The V and J genes are TRBV15 and TRBJ1-2; D gene ambiguous. Sequencing was carried out using PBMCs or T cells enriched from blood (not recorded which). CDR3 loop: CATSRDRGGGYTF. Here the CDR3 DNA reads TGTGCCACCAGCAGAGATCGGGGAGGCGGCTACACCTTC.